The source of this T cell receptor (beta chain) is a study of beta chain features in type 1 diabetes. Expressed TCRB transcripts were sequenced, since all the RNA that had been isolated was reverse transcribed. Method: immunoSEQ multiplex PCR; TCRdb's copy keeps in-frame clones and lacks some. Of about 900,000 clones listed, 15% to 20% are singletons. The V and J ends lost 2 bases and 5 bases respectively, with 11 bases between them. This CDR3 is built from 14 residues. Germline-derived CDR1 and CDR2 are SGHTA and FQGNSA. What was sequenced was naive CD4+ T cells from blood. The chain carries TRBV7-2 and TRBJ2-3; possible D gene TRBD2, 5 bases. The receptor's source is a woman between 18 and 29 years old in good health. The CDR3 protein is CASSLHPRGDTQYF. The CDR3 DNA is TGTGCCAGCAGCTTACACCCCCGGGGAGATACGCAGTATTTT.